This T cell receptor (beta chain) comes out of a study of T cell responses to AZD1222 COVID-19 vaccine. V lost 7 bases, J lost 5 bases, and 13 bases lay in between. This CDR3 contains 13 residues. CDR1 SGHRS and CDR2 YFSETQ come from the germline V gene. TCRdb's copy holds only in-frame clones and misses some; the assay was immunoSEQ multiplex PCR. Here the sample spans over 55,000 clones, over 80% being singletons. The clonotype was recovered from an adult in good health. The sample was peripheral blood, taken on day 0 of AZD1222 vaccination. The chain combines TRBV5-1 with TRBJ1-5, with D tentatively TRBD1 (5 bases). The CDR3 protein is CASRLGGDQPQHF. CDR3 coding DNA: TGCGCCAGCCGATTAGGAGGGGATCAGCCCCAGCATTTT.